The present entry profiles one T cell receptor beta chain with its context. Its antigen is undetermined. This record belongs to a study of T cells in narcolepsy. Study-wide results and caveats: Same-patient CSF and blood CD4+ T cell clonotypes included HCRT-specific and TRIB2-specific autoreactive ones.

The CDR3 has 16 amino acids. J lost 4 bases, V lost 7 bases, and 11 bases had no gene match. Germline values: CDR1 LNHDA, CDR2 SQIVND (reference sequence). The data were produced by immunoSEQ multiplex PCR, yet TCRdb's version contains in-frame clones alone and is incomplete. The top ten clones hold over 1% of a sample with roughly 30,000 clones, roughly 78% of them seen once. The chain uses TRBV19 and TRBJ2-4; 9 bases match TRBD1. Sequencing was performed on CD45RA- memory CD4+ T cells from PBMCs. The source is a human donor with narcolepsy. The CDR3 loop reads CASTPPGTGSKNIQYF. The CDR3 bases are TGTGCCAGTACCCCCCCCGGGACAGGGTCAAAAAACATTCAGTACTTC.